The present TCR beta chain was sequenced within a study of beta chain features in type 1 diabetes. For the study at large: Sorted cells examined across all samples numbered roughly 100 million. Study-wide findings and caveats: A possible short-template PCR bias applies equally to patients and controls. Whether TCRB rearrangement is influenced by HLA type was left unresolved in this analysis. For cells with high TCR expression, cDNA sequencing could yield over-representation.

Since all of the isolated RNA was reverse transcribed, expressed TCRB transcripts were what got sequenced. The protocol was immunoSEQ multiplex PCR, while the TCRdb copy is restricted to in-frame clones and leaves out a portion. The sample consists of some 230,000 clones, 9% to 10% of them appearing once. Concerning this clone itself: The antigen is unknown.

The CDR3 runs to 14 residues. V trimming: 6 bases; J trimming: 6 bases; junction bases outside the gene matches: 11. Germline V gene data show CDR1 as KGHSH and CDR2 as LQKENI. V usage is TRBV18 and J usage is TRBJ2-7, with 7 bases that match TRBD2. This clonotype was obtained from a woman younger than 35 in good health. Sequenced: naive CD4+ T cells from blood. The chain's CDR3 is CASSLGGSEVEQYF. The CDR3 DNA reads TGTGCCAGCTCTCTCGGCGGGAGTGAGGTCGAGCAGTACTTC.